The T cell receptor beta chain described here comes from a study of T cell clonality in common variable immunodeficiency. Overall study results and limits: Fewer TCRbeta clones were shared among CVID subjects than controls. Links between repertoire features and CVID complications were heterogeneity-limited. Common variable immunodeficiency TCR beta sequences reportedly had fewer deletions and N-nucleotide insertions.

Some clones are missing from TCRdb's copy, which holds only in-frame ones; the method was immunoSEQ multiplex PCR. The sample counts approximately 44,000 clones, none seen once; the ten largest own less than 3.5%. This clone has a count of ten or more. The target antigen is unknown. Sequencing ends 3 residues short of the CDR3 end; the germline J gene provides the rest. Trimming removed 4 bases from V and 3 bases from J; junction bases left unmatched: 5. Per germline, CDR1 SGHRS and CDR2 YFSETQ. There are 15 residues in the CDR3. J is TRBJ2-1 and V is TRBV5-1, with 9 bases identical to TRBD2. This sequence originates from a person aged 18 to 75 in good health. The sample taken for sequencing was peripheral blood mononuclear cells. CDR3 DNA, as far as it was read: TGCGCCAGCAGCCATAGCGGGGGAGACTACAATGAG. This translates into CASSHSGGDYNE. The complete CDR3 protein is CASSHSGGDYNEQFF.